This TCR beta chain was recovered during a study of CD8+ T cells in alopecia areata. This clone was counted only a few times. What it binds is unknown. CDR3 length: 10 amino acids. CDR1 is MNHNS, CDR2 SASEGT, per germline. V lost 4 bases and J 8 bases, leaving 5 bases between the germline ends. Sequencing templates came from extracted RNA that was reverse transcribed into cDNA. Only in-frame clones appear in the TCRdb table, and some are missing; sequencing was by immunoSEQ multiplex PCR. Found here are about 140,000 clones, 55% to 65% of them singletons; the top ten hold more than 4.5%. Sorted populations comprised CD4+ and CD8+ T cells obtained from PBMCs. General study findings and limits: Sharing of TCRs across patients appeared less clear than in mice, possibly for HLA-related reasons. Greater clonality was observed in lesional scalp samples, especially alopecia totalis/universalis, versus normal scalp.

Input material: CD4+ T cells sorted from blood. This sequence originates from a human donor in good health. This chain links TRBV6-1 with TRBJ1-2; D gene unclear. CDR3 region: CASSALGYTF. The CDR3 coding sequence is TGTGCCAGCAGTGCCCTCGGCTACACCTTC.